Listed below are T cell receptor beta chains from one sample, sequenced in a study of graft-versus-host responses after intestinal transplantation. Only in-frame clones appear in the TCRdb table, and some are missing; sequencing was by immunoSEQ multiplex PCR. The table has tens of thousands of clones, almost 90% seen once. The antigens of these receptors remain unknown. Sequences were derived from unstimulated CD8+ T cells sorted from spleen or lymph node cells, sampled before transplant. All receptors come from a human donor who was the organ donor for an intestinal transplant. Both conserved end residues are part of each CDR3. D genes are given only for firm matches. Size is omitted from some rows. Given values are once, few, many or a class for expanded clones.

>TRBJ1-5|TRBV4-1|TRBD1|-
TGCGCCAGCAGCCATCGACAGGGTGCAAGCAATCAGCCCCAGCATTTT
CASSHRQGASNQPQHF
>TRBJ1-5|TRBV19|-|-
TGTGCCAGTAGATGGGGGGTCGATCGGGATCAGCCCCAGCATTTT
CASRWGVDRDQPQHF
>TRBJ2-3|TRBV28|TRBD2|-
TGTGCCAGCAGTTCACCCTCGGGAGGGGACCGCACAGATACGCAGTATTTT
CASSSPSGGDRTDTQYF
>TRBJ2-3|TRBV10-2|TRBD2|-
TGCGCCAGCAGGGATACTAGCGGGGGAGGCACAGATACGCAGTATTTT
CASRDTSGGGTDTQYF
>TRBJ1-1|TRBV2|TRBD1|-
TGTGCCAGCAGAGACAGGGGGTACACTGAAGCTTTCTTT
CASRDRGYTEAFF
>TRBJ2-3|TRBV6-5|-|-
TGTGCCAGCAGGGCGACTAGCACAGATACGCAGTATTTT
CASRATSTDTQYF
>TRBJ2-3|TRBV6-6|-|-
TGTGCCAGCAGCCTCTATGGCGGGGAGCGCACAGATACGCAGTATTTT
CASSLYGGERTDTQYF
>TRBJ2-1|TRBV7-6|-|-
TGTGCCAGCAGCTTAAAAGGCAGGAGGGACAATGAGCAGTTCTTC
CASSLKGRRDNEQFF
>TRBJ2-2|TRBV7-8|TRBD1|-
TGTGCCAGCAGCCCGGCCGGCGGGACAGGGCATACCGGGGAGCTGTTTTTT
CASSPAGGTGHTGELFF
>TRBJ1-6|TRBV5-4|TRBD1|-
TGTGCCAGCAGCTTGGGACAGGGTAAAAGTGCGCCCCTCCACTTT
CASSLGQGKSAPLHF
>TRBJ2-5|TRBV27|TRBD2|-
TGTGCCAGCAGTTTCGAGCGGGGGGCCCAAGAGACCCAGTACTTC
CASSFERGAQETQYF
>TRBJ2-3|TRBV27|-|-
TGTGCCAGCAGTTTATCGTTTGAGTCAGATACGCAGTATTTT
CASSLSFESDTQYF
>TRBJ2-1|TRBV13|-|-
TGTGCCAGCAGCGCCCATATGGGGCTAGGCAATGAGCAGTTCTTC
CASSAHMGLGNEQFF
>TRBJ2-1|TRBV2|-|-
TGTGCCAGCAGTGAAGAAAACAGATACAATGAGCAGTTCTTC
CASSEENRYNEQFF
>TRBJ2-5|TRBV28|-|-
TGTGCCAGCAGCCTGTACCAAGAGACCCAGTACTTC
CASSLYQETQYF
>TRBJ1-2|TRBV6-1|TRBD1|few
TGTGCCAGCAGTGCCGGGACAGGGGGCCGGGGCTACACCTTC
CASSAGTGGRGYTF
>TRBJ1-2|TRBV2|TRBD1|-
TGTGCCGACAGGACAGGGATCGGCTACACCTTC
CADRTGIGYTF
>TRBJ1-1|TRBV5-1|-|-
TGCGCCAGCAGCTTGCTGATTCAGGGCGTGAACACTGAAGCTTTCTTT
CASSLLIQGVNTEAFF
>TRBJ2-6|TRBV6-1|TRBD1|-
TGTGCCAGCAGTGAAGCTTGGACAGGGGTAGTTGACGCTGGGGCCAACGTCCTGACTTTC
CASSEAWTGVVDAGANVLTF
>TRBJ2-5|TRBV11-1|TRBD1|once
TGTGCCAGCAGCTTTCGGACAGGGAGAGACGTACGAGAGACCCAGTACTTC
CASSFRTGRDVRETQYF
>TRBJ1-3|TRBV2|-|few
TGTGCCAGCAGTGCTACGAAAACTGGAAACACCATATATTTT
CASSATKTGNTIYF
>TRBJ1-1|TRBV15|-|-
TGTGCCACCAGCGGGCCCCTTAGACAGGCGAACACTGAAGCTTTCTTT
CATSGPLRQANTEAFF
>TRBJ1-6|TRBV5-4|-|-
TGTGCCAGCAGCCTAACAGGGAGTATGTCACCCCTCCACTTT
CASSLTGSMSPLHF
>TRBJ2-1|TRBV30|-|-
TGTGCCTGGAGTGTACGGAATGAGCAGTTCTTC
CAWSVRNEQFF
>TRBJ2-5|TRBV9|TRBD1|-
TGTGCCAGCAGCGTGGGACAGAACCAAGAGACCCAGTACTTC
CASSVGQNQETQYF
>TRBJ2-1|TRBV4-3|TRBD2|-
TGCGCCAGCAGCCGGAGGACTAGCGGGGGCTACAATGAGCAGTTCTTC
CASSRRTSGGYNEQFF
>TRBJ1-1|TRBV6-5|TRBD1|-
TGTGCCAGCAGTTGGCGGGACAGCACTGAAGCTTTCTTT
CASSWRDSTEAFF
>TRBJ1-2|TRBV6-6|TRBD1|-
TGTGCCAGCAGTTTGATACAGGGGGTATATAATGGCTACACCTTC
CASSLIQGVYNGYTF
>TRBJ1-1|TRBV9|-|-
TGTGCCAGCAGCGTAGCTCGGCAGGGGACTGAAGCTTTCTTT
CASSVARQGTEAFF
>TRBJ2-3|TRBV6-4|TRBD2|-
TGTGCCAGCGGGCCCGGGGGGACCGACACAGATACGCAGTATTTT
CASGPGGTDTDTQYF
>TRBJ2-5|TRBV6-5|TRBD2|-
TGTGCCAGCAGTTACATGCCTAGCGGGGGGTACGAGGACCAGTACTTC
CASSYMPSGGYEDQYF
>TRBJ2-1|TRBV7-6|-|-
TGTGCCAGCAGCCCAGGAATGGGGCCAAGCTCCTACAATGAGCAGTTCTTC
CASSPGMGPSSYNEQFF
>TRBJ2-5|TRBV30|TRBD2|-
TGTGCCTGGAGTCCGCACCTTAGCGGGGGGGCCGGAGAGACCCAGTACTTC
CAWSPHLSGGAGETQYF
>TRBJ1-4|TRBV28|TRBD1|-
TGTGCCAGCAGTTTGACAGGGGGCCTTAATGAAAAACTGTTTTTT
CASSLTGGLNEKLFF
>TRBJ2-3|TRBV4-1|-|-
TGCGCCACAGGGGCAGATACGCAGTATTTT
CATGADTQYF
>TRBJ1-2|TRBV15|-|-
TGTGCCACCAGCAGAGATTTTCAGGGCAACAACTATGGCTACACCTTC
CATSRDFQGNNYGYTF
>TRBJ1-6|TRBV4-2|-|once
TGTGCCAGCAGCCAAGCCCCCTCGCCGGGACAAGATAATTCACCCCTCCACTTT
CASSQAPSPGQDNSPLHF
>TRBJ1-5|TRBV27|-|-
TGTGCCAGCGCGATCTATAGCAATCAGCCCCAGCATTTT
CASAIYSNQPQHF
>TRBJ1-3|TRBV9|TRBD1|-
TGTGCCAGCAGCGCTGGGACAGCTTTCGGAAACACCATATATTTT
CASSAGTAFGNTIYF
>TRBJ2-3|TRBV7-3|-|-
TGTGCCAGCAGCTCCGGGACTTCCGCGCGGGCTCTCGGGAGCACAGATACGCAGTATTTT
CASSSGTSARALGSTDTQYF
>TRBJ2-2|TRBV19|TRBD1|-
TGTGCCAGTAGTACAGGGGGCGCAGCCGGGGAGCTGTTTTTT
CASSTGGAAGELFF
>TRBJ2-1|TRBV5-4|-|-
TGTGCCAGCAGCTTGGAAGACAGGCCCTACAATGAGCAGTTCTTC
CASSLEDRPYNEQFF
>TRBJ1-1|TRBV4-1|TRBD1|-
TGCGCCAGCAGCCATAAACAGGGGGTGAACACTGAAGCTTTCTTT
CASSHKQGVNTEAFF
>TRBJ1-2|TRBV5-1|-|-
TGCGCCAGCAGCCCAGAACTAACAGGGATCTATGGCTACACCTTC
CASSPELTGIYGYTF
>TRBJ1-6|TRBV4-1|-|-
TGCGCCAGCAGCCAAGGGGCGGGTAATTCACCCCTCCACTTT
CASSQGAGNSPLHF
>TRBJ1-2|TRBV4-3|TRBD1|few
TGCGCCAGCAGCCTCGCACAGGGGGCAGACGGCTACACCTTC
CASSLAQGADGYTF
>TRBJ1-4|TRBV19|-|few
TGTGCCAGTAGACGTCGGGGAACTCTGTTTTTT
CASRRRGTLFF
>TRBJ2-1|TRBV6-6|-|-
TGTGCCAGCAGTTACTCGAAGCACAATGAGCAGTTCTTC
CASSYSKHNEQFF
>TRBJ2-1|TRBV28|TRBD2|-
TGTGCCAGCAGTTCAGCGGGGGGGCCAGTCTACAATGAGCAGTTCTTC
CASSSAGGPVYNEQFF
>TRBJ1-2|TRBV9|TRBD1|-
TGTGCCAGCAGCGTAGAGACAGGGAAAGGCTACACCTTC
CASSVETGKGYTF
>TRBJ1-5|TRBV27|-|-
TGTGCCAGCAGGTTACAGAATCAGCCCCAGCATTTT
CASRLQNQPQHF
>TRBJ2-5|TRBV7-9|TRBD2|-
TGTGCCAGCAGCCCCCTGGGACTAGCGGGGGGTGGGACGGAGACCCAGTACTTC
CASSPLGLAGGGTETQYF
>TRBJ2-3|TRBV6-5|-|-
TGTGCCAGCAGTCCCCACTCCACAGATACGCAGTATTTT
CASSPHSTDTQYF
>TRBJ2-3|TRBV29-1|-|-
TGCAGCGTTTTTGGAGGGGGGGTACTTAGCACAGATACGCAGTATTTT
CSVFGGGVLSTDTQYF
>TRBJ2-2|TRBV5-1|TRBD1|-
TGCGCCAGCAGCTCGCCCGACAGGGACGCTACCGGGGAGCTGTTTTTT
CASSSPDRDATGELFF
>TRBJ2-2|TRBV4-2|-|-
TGTGCCAGCAGCCAAGAGCTAGCGTCTCACACCGGGGAGCTGTTTTTT
CASSQELASHTGELFF
>TRBJ1-2|TRBV28|TRBD1|-
TGTGCCAGCAGTCCCACCGGGACAGACAACTATGGCTACACCTTC
CASSPTGTDNYGYTF
>TRBJ2-5|TRBV15|-|-
TGTGCCACCAGCTCACCCCAGCGGGTGGACCAAGAGACCCAGTACTTC
CATSSPQRVDQETQYF
>TRBJ2-1|TRBV28|-|-
TGTGCCAGCAGTTTCCCCGGGACACAAAATGAGCAGTTCTTC
CASSFPGTQNEQFF
>TRBJ1-6|TRBV5-1|TRBD1|-
TGCGCCAGCAGCTCCGAGGGGACAGGCCTTTCACCCCTCCACTTT
CASSSEGTGLSPLHF